These T cell receptor beta chains were read from a single sample in a study of PD-L1 blockade in urothelial cancer. Using immunoSEQ multiplex PCR, the repertoire was profiled, and TCRdb retains in-frame clones only, with some absent. The table lists about 50,000 clones, approximately 83% of them singletons. The sample here was PBMCs, taken around atezolizumab (anti-PD-L1) treatment. The receptors originated from a man aged 55 to 70 with urothelial cancer. The CDR3 runs from the conserved cysteine through the conserved F or W. Fields, in order: D gene, clone size, V gene, J gene, CDR3 protein, CDR3 DNA. D genes are given only for firm matches. The listing skips clone size in some rows; elsewhere it reads once, few, many or a size class.

NA	NA	TRBV7-2	TRBJ1-1	CASSLLVPGRAGSTEAFF	TGTGCCAGCAGCTTATTAGTACCCGGACGGGCGGGAAGCACTGAAGCTTTCTTT
NA	NA	TRBV6-5	TRBJ1-5	CASRYRTGSNQPQHF	TGTGCCAGCAGATATCGAACAGGGAGCAATCAGCCCCAGCATTTT
NA	NA	TRBV2	TRBJ1-2	CASGRQRDSYGYTF	TGTGCCAGCGGTCGACAGCGAGACTCCTATGGCTACACCTTC
TRBD1	NA	TRBV5-6	TRBJ1-5	CASSLFQFRGSQPQHF	TGTGCCAGCAGCTTGTTTCAATTCAGGGGGTCTCAGCCCCAGCATTTT
TRBD1	NA	TRBV25-1	TRBJ1-4	CASSVQGEEKLFF	TGTGCCAGCAGTGTACAGGGGGAAGAAAAACTGTTTTTT
NA	NA	TRBV19	TRBJ2-1	CASSFRGSLYNEQFF	TGTGCCAGTAGTTTTAGGGGCTCCCTTTACAATGAGCAGTTCTTC
TRBD2	NA	TRBV4-1	TRBJ2-3	CASSSTSFSTDTQYF	TGCGCCAGCAGCTCGACTAGCTTTAGCACAGATACGCAGTATTTT
NA	NA	TRBV11-3	TRBJ2-1	CASSYGDEQFF	TGTGCCAGCAGCTATGGAGATGAGCAGTTCTTC
NA	NA	TRBV28	TRBJ2-7	CASGPAYEQYF	TGTGCCAGCGGGCCAGCCTACGAGCAGTACTTC
NA	once	TRBV2	TRBJ1-2	CASSLTQGGDGYTF	TGTGCCAGCTCCCTAACCCAAGGGGGGGACGGCTACACCTTC
NA	NA	TRBV18	TRBJ1-5	CASSPGQMATQPQHF	TGTGCCAGCTCACCAGGGCAGATGGCGACTCAGCCCCAGCATTTT
NA	NA	TRBV7-9	TRBJ1-4	CASSAGQNEKLFF	TGTGCCAGCAGCGCCGGACAGAATGAAAAACTGTTTTTT
TRBD2	NA	TRBV5-1	TRBJ2-2	CASSLNRLAGLDDTGELFF	TGCGCCAGCAGCTTGAACAGACTAGCGGGTTTGGATGACACCGGGGAGCTGTTTTTT
NA	NA	TRBV7-9	TRBJ2-1	CASSRTLPGQFF	TGTGCCAGCAGCCGGACTCTCCCGGGGCAGTTCTTC
TRBD1	NA	TRBV7-3	TRBJ2-3	CASSPTGGITDTQYF	TGTGCCAGCAGCCCAACAGGGGGCATAACAGATACGCAGTATTTT
TRBD1	NA	TRBV6-6	TRBJ2-2	CASTLSGQVAGELFF	TGTGCCAGCACCCTTTCTGGACAGGTCGCCGGGGAGCTGTTTTTT
NA	NA	TRBV19	TRBJ2-3	CASSLSVSGTDTQYF	TGTGCCAGTAGTCTCTCAGTTTCTGGCACAGATACGCAGTATTTT
TRBD1	NA	TRBV23-1	TRBJ1-5	CASRPLQSPKDRGGNQPQHF	TGCGCCAGCAGGCCCTTACAATCCCCAAAAGACAGGGGTGGCAATCAGCCCCAGCATTTT
TRBD1	NA	TRBV6-6	TRBJ2-2	CASSPPGQGSTGELFF	TGTGCCAGCAGTCCTCCGGGACAGGGGTCCACCGGGGAGCTGTTTTTT
NA	NA	TRBV7-8	TRBJ1-2	CASSKNSIANYGYTF	TGTGCCAGCAGCAAAAACAGTATAGCTAACTATGGCTACACCTTC
TRBD1	NA	TRBV4-1	TRBJ1-2	CASSRQGGGYGYTF	TGCGCCAGCAGCCGACAGGGGGGAGGGTATGGCTACACCTTC
NA	NA	TRBV11-2	TRBJ1-1	CASSPGQIYEAFF	TGTGCCAGCAGCCCTGGACAGATCTATGAAGCTTTCTTT
TRBD1	NA	TRBV10-1	TRBJ2-2	CASSESEQGASGELFF	TGCGCCAGCAGTGAGTCGGAGCAGGGGGCGAGCGGGGAGCTGTTTTTT
NA	NA	TRBV27	TRBJ2-3	CATPIERGWSKDTQYF	TGTGCCACCCCCATAGAGCGTGGGTGGTCCAAAGATACGCAGTATTTT
NA	NA	TRBV27	TRBJ2-7	CASSSGGAGSYEQYF	TGTGCCAGCAGTTCGGGCGGGGCGGGCTCCTACGAGCAGTACTTC
TRBD1	NA	TRBV5-1	TRBJ2-3	CASSRDSDTQYF	TGCGCCAGCAGCCGGGACAGCGATACGCAGTATTTT
NA	NA	TRBV19	TRBJ1-1	CASSIGGSNTEAFF	TGTGCCAGTAGTATTGGAGGGTCAAACACTGAAGCTTTCTTT
NA	NA	TRBV14	TRBJ1-5	CASSQERDQPQHF	TGTGCCAGCAGCCAAGAGAGGGATCAGCCCCAGCATTTT
NA	large	TRBV5-3	TRBJ2-1	CARQQVNEQFF	TGTGCCCGACAACAGGTCAATGAGCAGTTCTTC
NA	NA	TRBV15	TRBJ1-3	CATSRDQTASGNTIYF	TGTGCCACCAGCAGAGACCAGACAGCCTCTGGAAACACCATATATTTT
NA	NA	TRBV7-6	TRBJ1-1	CASSPGGNTEAFF	TGTGCCAGCAGCCCAGGTGGCAACACTGAAGCTTTCTTT
NA	NA	TRBV27	TRBJ2-5	CASSPGGFQETQYF	TGTGCCAGCAGCCCCGGGGGTTTCCAAGAGACCCAGTACTTC
NA	NA	TRBV29-1	TRBJ1-2	CSVDNPQTANYGYTF	TGCAGCGTCGACAACCCCCAGACAGCTAACTATGGCTACACCTTC
NA	few	TRBV5-1	TRBJ1-1	CASSLGQGWHTEAFF	TGCGCCAGCAGCTTGGGGCAGGGGTGGCACACTGAAGCTTTCTTT
NA	NA	TRBV29-1	TRBJ2-5	CSVTVVETQYF	TGCAGCGTCACGGTAGTAGAGACCCAGTACTTC
TRBD2	NA	TRBV5-6	TRBJ2-7	CASSYASGSSYEQYF	TGTGCCAGCAGCTACGCTAGCGGAAGCTCCTACGAGCAGTACTTC
NA	NA	TRBV29-1	TRBJ2-3	CSVAGKQGTDTQYF	TGCAGCGTTGCGGGGAAACAAGGGACAGATACGCAGTATTTT
NA	NA	TRBV5-6	TRBJ2-3	CASSLTLADTQYF	TGTGCCAGCAGCTTAACCTTAGCAGATACGCAGTATTTT
TRBD1	NA	TRBV7-3	TRBJ1-6	CASSLDRGRNSPLHF	TGTGCCAGCAGCTTAGACAGGGGGCGGAATTCACCCCTCCACTTT
NA	NA	TRBV7-9	TRBJ2-3	CASSLVMVAASSTDTQYF	TGTGCCAGCAGCTTAGTGATGGTAGCGGCGTCTAGCACAGATACGCAGTATTTT
NA	NA	TRBV2	TRBJ2-2	CASSEGSTLNTGELFF	TGTGCCAGCAGTGAAGGATCCACCCTAAACACCGGGGAGCTGTTTTTT
NA	NA	TRBV30	TRBJ2-5	CAWMGDYQETQYF	TGTGCCTGGATGGGGGACTACCAAGAGACCCAGTACTTC
TRBD1	NA	TRBV28	TRBJ1-6	CASSRQGANSPLHF	TGTGCCAGCAGCCGACAGGGGGCTAATTCACCCCTCCACTTT
NA	NA	TRBV5-6	TRBJ2-2	CASSFGQNTGELFF	TGTGCCAGCAGCTTCGGACAGAACACCGGGGAGCTGTTTTTT
TRBD1	NA	TRBV6-1	TRBJ1-1	CASSSNRGDTEAFF	TGTGCCAGCAGTTCCAACAGGGGTGACACTGAAGCTTTCTTT
TRBD2	NA	TRBV6-6	TRBJ2-7	CASSREGYEQYF	TGTGCCAGCTCAAGGGAGGGCTACGAGCAGTACTTC
NA	few	TRBV7-3	TRBJ2-1	CASSPQGGEQFF	TGTGCCAGCAGCCCCCAGGGAGGTGAGCAGTTCTTC
NA	NA	TRBV9	TRBJ2-3	CASSLTSGRTDTQYF	TGTGCCAGCAGCCTCACGAGCGGGCGCACAGATACGCAGTATTTT
NA	NA	TRBV7-8	TRBJ1-5	CASSLVGQNQPQHF	TGTGCCAGCAGCTTAGTTGGCCAGAATCAGCCCCAGCATTTT
TRBD1	few	TRBV6-1	TRBJ1-1	CASSEDRWDGAFF	TGTGCCAGCAGTGAGGACAGGTGGGACGGAGCTTTCTTT
NA	NA	TRBV5-1	TRBJ1-4	CASSPQEGVTNEKLFF	TGCGCCAGCAGCCCCCAGGAAGGGGTTACTAATGAAAAACTGTTTTTT
NA	NA	TRBV7-9	TRBJ1-3	CASNFRGGGNTIYF	TGTGCCAGCAACTTTAGGGGCGGAGGAAACACCATATATTTT
NA	NA	TRBV5-1	TRBJ2-7	CASSPTGPYEQYF	TGCGCCAGCAGCCCCACAGGTCCCTACGAGCAGTACTTC
NA	NA	TRBV6-4	TRBJ1-1	CASSDSAGPNTEAFF	TGTGCCAGCAGTGACTCGGCAGGGCCGAACACTGAAGCTTTCTTT
NA	NA	TRBV30	TRBJ1-1	CAWAGGRNTEAFF	TGTGCCTGGGCCGGGGGGAGGAACACTGAAGCTTTCTTT
TRBD1	once	TRBV9	TRBJ1-1	CASSPGTGMNTEAFF	TGTGCCAGCAGCCCCGGGACAGGGATGAACACTGAAGCTTTCTTT
TRBD2	NA	TRBV6-1	TRBJ2-2	CASSEEGLAAVTGELFF	TGTGCCAGCAGTGAAGAAGGACTAGCGGCGGTCACCGGGGAGCTGTTTTTT
TRBD2	NA	TRBV5-1	TRBJ2-3	CASSIGTSGGHPRDTQYF	TGCGCCAGCAGCATCGGGACTAGCGGGGGCCACCCGCGGGATACGCAGTATTTT
TRBD1	once	TRBV5-1	TRBJ2-5	CASTIGTAQETQYF	TGCGCCAGCACCATAGGGACAGCTCAAGAGACCCAGTACTTC
TRBD1	few	TRBV5-4	TRBJ1-1	CASSVWTGDEAFF	TGTGCCAGCAGCGTATGGACAGGGGATGAAGCTTTCTTT